The present entry profiles one T cell receptor beta chain with its context. The data were taken from a study of OX40 agonist ivuxolimab in advanced cancers. Study-level information: Each dose-escalation patient presented with hepatocellular carcinoma, melanoma, renal cell or head and neck cancer. Subjects had a mean age of around 60 years, with a range of about 20 to 85; around 80% were male.

Patients with a history of autoimmune disease or on systemic immunosuppression were excluded. This CDR3 contains 17 residues. The germline V gene has CDR1 LGHNA and CDR2 YNFKEQ. The junction had 9 bases not matched to a gene; V was cut back by 0 bases and J by 6 bases. Data came from immunoSEQ multiplex PCR; TCRdb stores just in-frame clones and leaves some out. The sample consists of approximately 61,000 clones, about 88% of them appearing once. The sample here was CD4+ or CD8+ T cells sorted from blood, taken in a trial of the OX40 agonist ivuxolimab. The chain employs TRBV4-2 and TRBJ1-4; 8 positions agree with TRBD1. The TCR originated in an adult with an advanced solid tumor such as melanoma, head and neck, liver or kidney cancer. This chain's CDR3 is CASSQESPGGEDEKLFF. As DNA, the CDR3 is TGTGCCAGCAGCCAAGAGTCCCCAGGGGGCGAAGATGAAAAACTGTTTTTT.